A selection of T cell receptor beta chains follows, all from one sample in a study of blood T cell repertoires in COVID-19. Clones were sequenced by immunoSEQ multiplex PCR, and TCRdb holds only the in-frame ones, with some missing. The sample gives 500,000 to 600,000 clones, about 89% of which show up once; less than 9% is in the top ten. The sample taken for sequencing was peripheral blood. These receptors were obtained from a woman between 45 and 65 years old with COVID-19, enrolled during active disease. Both conserved end residues are part of each CDR3. The D gene is left open where the match is weak. Clone sizes are given selectively: once, few, many, or a class where the clone is expanded.

abundance	j_gene	d_gene	v_gene	CDR3nt	CDR3aa
NA	TRBJ1-1	NA	TRBV12-3/TRBV12-4	TGTGCCAGCAGTTTATGGCAGGGGTCTGAAGCTTTCTTT	CASSLWQGSEAFF
NA	TRBJ2-2	TRBD1	TRBV9	TGTGCCAGCAGCGGGGGGACAGGGGCTCTCACCGGGGAGCTGTTTTTT	CASSGGTGALTGELFF
NA	TRBJ1-2	NA	TRBV2	TGTGCCAGCAGTGCCCTTCAGGGGCAATATGGCTACACCTTC	CASSALQGQYGYTF
once	TRBJ2-7	NA	TRBV9	TGTGCCAGCAGCGTAGATGCCTCAGGGAGGTCACTCTACGAGCAGTACTTC	CASSVDASGRSLYEQYF
few	TRBJ1-2	NA	TRBV30	TGTGCCTGGACCACTGGGCTCTATGGCTACACCTTC	CAWTTGLYGYTF
NA	TRBJ1-1	NA	TRBV30	TGTGCCTGGAGTCCCCGGGGTAGGGAAGCTTTCTTT	CAWSPRGREAFF
NA	TRBJ2-7	TRBD2	TRBV2	TGTGCCAGCAGTGAAGCGCGGGGGGCGGCAGGCGAGCAGTACTTC	CASSEARGAAGEQYF
NA	TRBJ1-1	NA	TRBV4-1	TGCGCCAGCAGCCAAACCCTCCTGAGAGGGAGCACTGAAGCTTTCTTT	CASSQTLLRGSTEAFF
NA	TRBJ2-7	TRBD1	TRBV6-2/TRBV6-3	TGTGCCAGCAGTTACCCTACCACCGGGACAGGCTACGAGCAGTACTTC	CASSYPTTGTGYEQYF
NA	TRBJ1-2	NA	TRBV21-1	TGTGCCAGCAGCAAAGTGGCCAGCCGCGGCGGCTACACCTTC	CASSKVASRGGYTF
NA	TRBJ1-2	NA	TRBV27	TGTGCCAGCAGTGAGGACAGAAACAACTATGGCTACACCTTC	CASSEDRNNYGYTF
NA	TRBJ1-4	NA	TRBV12-5	TGTGCTAGTGGCGGGTCCCTCGGCGGGGATGAAAAACTGTTTTTT	CASGGSLGGDEKLFF
NA	TRBJ1-4	NA	TRBV6-1	TGTGCCAGCAGTGAAGGGAGTGCAACTAATGAAAAACTGTTTTTT	CASSEGSATNEKLFF
NA	TRBJ2-1	TRBD2	TRBV9	TGTGCCAGCAGCGCGGAGCGGGGGCGGAATGAGCAGTTCTTC	CASSAERGRNEQFF
once	TRBJ2-1	TRBD1	TRBV15	TGTGCCACCAGCAGAGGAGACAGGGGATTGGACGAGCAGTTCTTC	CATSRGDRGLDEQFF
NA	TRBJ1-4	TRBD1	TRBV10-3	TGTGCCATCAGTGAGTCGGCAGGGGGGGAAAAACTGTTTTTT	CAISESAGGEKLFF
NA	TRBJ1-5	NA	TRBV11-2	TGTGCCAGCAGCTTAGATGGGGGGAATCAGCCCCAGCATTTT	CASSLDGGNQPQHF